This T cell receptor beta chain was recorded in a study of T cells in Graves' hyperthyroidism and ophthalmopathy. The length of the CDR3 is 17 residues. Germline V gene lookup returns CDR1 MNHEY and CDR2 SMNVEV (reference sequence). The V end was cut by 7 bases, the J end by 5 bases, with 24 bases between. The TCR beta CDR3 regions underwent amplification using RNA transcripts as the source. The primer set for the first-round RT-PCR of the TCR CDR3 was HTBI. MiXCR, run by TCRdb on the multiplex PCR reads, gives a single entry per CDR3 protein. The sample lists hundreds of thousands of distinct CDR3 sequences; 14% were seen once.

The V gene is TRBV27, the J gene TRBJ2-1; the D gene is possibly TRBD2 (6 bases). Sequenced input: blood. The source is a woman aged 25-40 years with Graves' hyperthyroidism that later progressed to Graves' ophthalmopathy. The CDR3 sequence: CASTLSTGTPHNNEQFF. Written as DNA, the CDR3 is TGTGCCAGCACCTTATCGACCGGGACTCCTCACAACAATGAGCAGTTCTTC.